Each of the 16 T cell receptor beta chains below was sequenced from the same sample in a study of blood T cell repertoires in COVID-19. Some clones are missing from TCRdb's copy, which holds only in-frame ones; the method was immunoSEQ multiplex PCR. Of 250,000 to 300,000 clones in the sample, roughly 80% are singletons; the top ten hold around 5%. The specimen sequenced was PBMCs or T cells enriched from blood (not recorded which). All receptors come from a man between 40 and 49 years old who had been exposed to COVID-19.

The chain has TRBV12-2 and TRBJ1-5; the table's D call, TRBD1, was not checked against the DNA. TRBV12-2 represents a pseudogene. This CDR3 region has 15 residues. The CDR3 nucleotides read TGTGCAAGTCGCAGATGGACAGGGGGTCGTCAGCCCCAGCATTTT. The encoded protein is CASRRWTGGRQPQHF.

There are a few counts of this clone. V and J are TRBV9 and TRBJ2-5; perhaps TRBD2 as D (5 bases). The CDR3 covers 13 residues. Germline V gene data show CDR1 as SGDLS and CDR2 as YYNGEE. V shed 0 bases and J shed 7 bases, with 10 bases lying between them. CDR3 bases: TGTGCCAGCAGCGTAGGGGAGCGAGGGACCCAGTACTTC. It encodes CASSVGERGTQYF.

The CDR3 DNA sequence: TGTGCCAGCTCACCTCGAGATCTTGATGGCTACACCTTC. Translating gives CASSPRDLDGYTF. The rearrangement links TRBV18 to TRBJ1-2; D remains unclear. CDR3 length equals 13 residues. Germline V gives CDR1 KGHSH, CDR2 LQKENI. Trimming took off 3 bases at V and 6 bases at J, with 11 bases between the two ends.

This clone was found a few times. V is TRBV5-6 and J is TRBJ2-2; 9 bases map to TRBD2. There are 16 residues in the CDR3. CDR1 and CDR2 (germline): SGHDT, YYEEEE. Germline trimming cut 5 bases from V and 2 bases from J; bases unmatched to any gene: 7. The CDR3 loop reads CASSSLAGINTGELFF. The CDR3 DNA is TGTGCCAGCAGTTCCCTAGCGGGGATAAACACCGGGGAGCTGTTTTTT.

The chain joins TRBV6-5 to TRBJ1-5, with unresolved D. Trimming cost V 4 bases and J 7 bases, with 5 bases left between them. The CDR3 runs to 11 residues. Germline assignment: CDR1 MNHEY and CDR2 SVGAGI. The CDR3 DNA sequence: TGTGCCAGCAGTTTCCAACAGCCCCAGCATTTT. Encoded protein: CASSFQQPQHF.

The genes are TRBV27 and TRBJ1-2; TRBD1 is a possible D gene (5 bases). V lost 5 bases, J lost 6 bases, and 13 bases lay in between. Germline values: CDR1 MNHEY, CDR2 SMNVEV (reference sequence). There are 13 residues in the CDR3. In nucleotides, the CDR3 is TGTGCCAGCAGTCGGGAGGGGCTCGATGGCTACACCTTC. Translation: CASSREGLDGYTF.

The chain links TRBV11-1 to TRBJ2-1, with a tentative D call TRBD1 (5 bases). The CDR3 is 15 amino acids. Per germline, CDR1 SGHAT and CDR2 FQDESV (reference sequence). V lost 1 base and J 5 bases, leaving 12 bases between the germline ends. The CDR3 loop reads CASSLGRVIDNEQFF. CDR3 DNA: TGTGCCAGCAGCTTAGGCAGGGTTATCGACAATGAGCAGTTCTTC.

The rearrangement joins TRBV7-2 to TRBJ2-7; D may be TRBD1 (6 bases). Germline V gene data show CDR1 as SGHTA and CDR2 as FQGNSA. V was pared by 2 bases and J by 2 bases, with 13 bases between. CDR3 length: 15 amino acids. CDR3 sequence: CASSLWPGATYEQYF. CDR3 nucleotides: TGTGCCAGCAGCTTATGGCCAGGGGCCACCTACGAGCAGTACTTC.

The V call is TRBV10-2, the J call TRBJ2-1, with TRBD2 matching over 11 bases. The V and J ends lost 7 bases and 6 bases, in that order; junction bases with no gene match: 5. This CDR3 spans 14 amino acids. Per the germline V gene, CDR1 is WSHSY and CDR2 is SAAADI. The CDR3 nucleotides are TGCGCCAGCACCGGGACTAGCGGTACCAATGAGCAGTTCTTC. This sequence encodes CASTGTSGTNEQFF.

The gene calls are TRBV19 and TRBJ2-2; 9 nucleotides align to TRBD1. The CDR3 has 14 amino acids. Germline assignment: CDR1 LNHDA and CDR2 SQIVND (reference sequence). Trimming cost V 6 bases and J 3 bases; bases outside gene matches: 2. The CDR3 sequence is CASRGTGYTGELFF. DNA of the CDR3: TGTGCCAGTAGGGGGACAGGGTACACCGGGGAGCTGTTTTTT.

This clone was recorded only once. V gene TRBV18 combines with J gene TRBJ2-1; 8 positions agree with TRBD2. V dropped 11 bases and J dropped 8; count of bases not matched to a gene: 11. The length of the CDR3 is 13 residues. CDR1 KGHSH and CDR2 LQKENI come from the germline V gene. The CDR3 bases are TGTGCCTCCTCCGGGGGGGTAGTATATGAGCAGTTCTTC. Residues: CASSGGVVYEQFF. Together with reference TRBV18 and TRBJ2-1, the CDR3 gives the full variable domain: NAGVMQNPRHLVRRRGQEARLRCSPMKGHSHVYWYRQLPEEGLKFMVYLQKENIIDESGMPKERFSAEFPKEGPSILRIQQVVRGDSAAYFCASSGGVVYEQFFGPGTRLTVL.

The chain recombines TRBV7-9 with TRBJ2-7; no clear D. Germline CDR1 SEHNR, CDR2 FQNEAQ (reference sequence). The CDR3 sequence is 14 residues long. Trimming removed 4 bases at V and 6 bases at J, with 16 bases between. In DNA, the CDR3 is TGTGCCAGCAGCTCCGAACTGACGAGAGGCGAGCAGTACTTC. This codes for CASSSELTRGEQYF.

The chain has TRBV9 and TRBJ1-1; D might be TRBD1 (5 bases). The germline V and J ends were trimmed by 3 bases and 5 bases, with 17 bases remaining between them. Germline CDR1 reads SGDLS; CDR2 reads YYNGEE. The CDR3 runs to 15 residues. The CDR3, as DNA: TGTGCCAGCAGCGGGCCCAGGGAGGTGGTAACTGAAGCTTTCTTT. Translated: CASSGPREVVTEAFF.

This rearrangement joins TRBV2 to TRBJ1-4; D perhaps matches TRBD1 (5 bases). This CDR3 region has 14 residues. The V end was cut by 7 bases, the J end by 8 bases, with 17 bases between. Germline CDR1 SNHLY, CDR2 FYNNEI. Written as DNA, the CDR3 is TGTGCCAGCATTACCGGGACTCACGGGGAAAAACTGTTTTTT. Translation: CASITGTHGEKLFF.

CDR3 sequence reads: CASSQRTSGGQETQYF. CDR3 coding DNA: TGCGCCAGCAGCCAAAGGACTAGCGGGGGACAAGAGACCCAGTACTTC. The rearrangement joins TRBV4-1 to TRBJ2-5, with 13 positions matching TRBD2. There are 16 residues in the CDR3. Germline V gives CDR1 MGHRA, CDR2 YSYEKL. V gave up 2 bases and J gave up 2 bases; unmatched junction bases: 2.

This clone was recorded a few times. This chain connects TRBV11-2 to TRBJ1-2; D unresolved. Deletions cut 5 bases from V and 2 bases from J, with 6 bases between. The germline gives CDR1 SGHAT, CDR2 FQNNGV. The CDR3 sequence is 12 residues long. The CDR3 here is CASSNRNYGYTF. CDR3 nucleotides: TGTGCCAGCAGCAACAGAAACTATGGCTACACCTTC.